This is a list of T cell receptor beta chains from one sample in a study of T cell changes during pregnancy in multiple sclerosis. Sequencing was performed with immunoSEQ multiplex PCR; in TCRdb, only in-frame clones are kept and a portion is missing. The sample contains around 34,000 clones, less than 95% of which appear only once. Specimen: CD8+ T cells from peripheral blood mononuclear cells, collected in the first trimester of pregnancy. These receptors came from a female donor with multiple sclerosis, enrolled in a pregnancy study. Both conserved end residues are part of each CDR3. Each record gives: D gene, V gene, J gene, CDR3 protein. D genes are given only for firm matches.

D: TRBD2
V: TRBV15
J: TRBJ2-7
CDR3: CATSPSGASYEQYF

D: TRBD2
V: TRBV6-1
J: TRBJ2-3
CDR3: CASSEILAGVADTQYF

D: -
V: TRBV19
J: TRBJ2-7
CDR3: CASSIGVSEYHEQYF

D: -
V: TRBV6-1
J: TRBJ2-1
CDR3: CASSETVSYNEQFF

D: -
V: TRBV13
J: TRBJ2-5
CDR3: CASSFRDTQRETQYF

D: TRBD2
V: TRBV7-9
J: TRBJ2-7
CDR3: CASSLPASGLYEQYF

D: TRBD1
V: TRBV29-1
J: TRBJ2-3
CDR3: CSVLTGVVVKDTQYF

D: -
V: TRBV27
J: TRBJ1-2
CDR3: CASSLLMDTHYGYTF

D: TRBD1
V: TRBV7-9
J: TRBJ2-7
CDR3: CASSPQGKYEQYF

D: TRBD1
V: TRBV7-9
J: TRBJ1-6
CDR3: CASSPGTGDSPLHF

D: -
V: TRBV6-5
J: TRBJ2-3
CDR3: CASSYSRSGDTQYF

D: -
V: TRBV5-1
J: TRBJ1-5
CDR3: CASSLRPGVSNQPQHF

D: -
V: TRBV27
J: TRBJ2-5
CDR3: CASSLFGGPQETQYF

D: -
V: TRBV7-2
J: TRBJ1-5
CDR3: CASSLRFQGSNQPQHF

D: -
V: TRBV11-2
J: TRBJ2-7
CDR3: CASSLRGAAYEQYF

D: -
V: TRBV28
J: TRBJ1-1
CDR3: CASSALQGSGTEAFF

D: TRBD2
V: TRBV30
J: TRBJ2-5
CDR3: CAWEGRLAGGRDSETQYF

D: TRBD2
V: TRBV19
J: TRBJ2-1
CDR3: CASSILAGGQDEQFF

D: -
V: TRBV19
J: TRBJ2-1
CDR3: CASSIGGSAYNEQFF

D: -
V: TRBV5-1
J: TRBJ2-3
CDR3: CASSLGRGTDTQYF

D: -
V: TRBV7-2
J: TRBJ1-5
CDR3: CASRKWAGNQPQHF

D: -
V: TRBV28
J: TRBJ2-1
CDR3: CASSLNSNEQFF

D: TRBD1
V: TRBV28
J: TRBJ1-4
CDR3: CASSPTGTNEKLFF

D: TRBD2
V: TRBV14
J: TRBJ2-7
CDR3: CASSPRLAEQRSSYEQYF

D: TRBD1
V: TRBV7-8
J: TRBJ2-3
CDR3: CASSLEGQGGDTQYF

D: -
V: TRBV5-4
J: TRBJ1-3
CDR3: CASSPLSGNTIYF

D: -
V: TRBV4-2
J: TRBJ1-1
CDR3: CASSQDEGSGTEAFF

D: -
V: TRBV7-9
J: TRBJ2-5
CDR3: CASSLVGNAQETQYF

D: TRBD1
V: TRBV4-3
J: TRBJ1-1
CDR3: CASSQNRGNTEAFF

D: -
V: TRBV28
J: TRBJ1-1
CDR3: CASHPPTGPNTEAFF

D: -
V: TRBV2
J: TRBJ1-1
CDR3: CASTRNTEAFF

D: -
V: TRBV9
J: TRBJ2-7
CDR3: CASSVGGGTHEQYF

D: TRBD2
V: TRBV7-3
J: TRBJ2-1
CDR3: CASSPEAGTYNEQFF

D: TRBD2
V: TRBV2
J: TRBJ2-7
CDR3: CASSEMPGEGFEQYF

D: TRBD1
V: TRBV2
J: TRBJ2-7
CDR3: CASSVPGQPYEQYF